The 28 T cell receptor beta chains in this list originate from one sample, sequenced in a study of T cell responses to AZD1222 COVID-19 vaccine. TCRdb keeps only in-frame clones here, not all; method: immunoSEQ multiplex PCR. The sample shows 88,000 or so clones, 85% to 90% of them seen only once. The material was peripheral blood, obtained 28 days after the second AZD1222 dose. The receptors originated from an adult who received the AZD1222 COVID-19 vaccine.

This chain joins TRBV19 and TRBJ1-1; 9 nucleotides align to TRBD1. The CDR3 length is 13 residues. Germline CDR1 and CDR2: LNHDA and SQIVND (reference sequence). V shed 11 bases and J 1 base; nucleotides not matched to a gene: 5. DNA of the CDR3: TGTGCCGGACGGGGACAGGGGAACACTGAAGCTTTCTTT. Translation gives CAGRGQGNTEAFF. Full variable domain (remainder filled in from reference TRBV19 and TRBJ1-1): DGGITQSPKYLFRKEGQNVTLSCEQNLNHDAMYWYRQDPGQGLRLIYYSQIVNDFQKGDIAEGYSVSREKKESFPLTVTSAQKNPTAFYLCAGRGQGNTEAFFGQGTRLTVV.

The genes are TRBV6-2 or TRBV6-3 and TRBJ1-1; TRBD1 is a possible D gene (6 bases). CDR1 is MNHEY, CDR2 SVGEGT, per germline. V lost 2 bases, J lost 1 base, and 11 bases lay in between. The CDR3 spans 15 residues. CDR3 residues: CASSYGLGGNTEAFF. The CDR3 nucleotides read TGTGCCAGCAGTTACGGACTAGGGGGGAACACTGAAGCTTTCTTT.

The chain recombines TRBV5-1 with TRBJ2-7; 8 nucleotides agree with TRBD1. CDR1 and CDR2 from the germline V gene are SGHRS and YFSETQ. Trimming at V came to 5 bases and at J to 3 bases, leaving 4 bases not matched to a gene. The CDR3 is 13 amino acids. The CDR3 bases are TGCGCCAGCAGGACAGGGGTTGGCTACGAGCAGTACTTC. This translates into CASRTGVGYEQYF.

The rearrangement joins TRBV6-1 to TRBJ2-7; no firm D call. The CDR3 is made up of 13 amino acids. V dropped 1 base and J dropped 0 bases, with 4 bases sitting between them. The germline V gene encodes CDR1 MNHNS and CDR2 SASEGT. The DNA of the CDR3 is TGTGCCAGCAGTGAAGGACCCTCCTACGAGCAGTACTTC. Residues: CASSEGPSYEQYF.

The gene calls are TRBV30 and TRBJ1-6; D may be TRBD1 (5 bases). Germline CDR1 reads GTSNPN; CDR2 reads SVGIG (reference sequence). The length of the CDR3 is 19 residues. With 0 bases removed from V and 7 bases from J, the gap between germline ends came to 25 bases. CDR3 bases: TGTGCCTGGAGTGTACCCGTTTTTTCAGGGAAGTCGTTAAATTCACCCCTCCACTTT. Protein product: CAWSVPVFSGKSLNSPLHF.

This rearrangement joins TRBV27 to TRBJ2-1; 13 nucleotides agree with TRBD2. The CDR3 extends over 18 amino acids. Germline trimming cut 4 bases from V and 3 bases from J; bases unmatched to any gene: 9. Germline values: CDR1 MNHEY, CDR2 SMNVEV (reference sequence). CDR3 amino acids: CASSSTSGGANFYNEQFF. CDR3 sequence (DNA): TGTGCCAGCAGTTCCACTAGCGGGGGGGCTAATTTCTACAATGAGCAGTTCTTC.

The chain employs TRBV30 and TRBJ1-6; 9 positions agree with TRBD1. Per the germline V gene, CDR1 is GTSNPN and CDR2 is SVGIG (reference sequence). This CDR3 region has 16 residues. V trimming: 4 bases; J trimming: 9 bases; junction bases outside the gene matches: 13. This chain's CDR3 is CAWTPGGTGILSPLHF. In nucleotides, the CDR3 is TGTGCCTGGACCCCTGGGGGGACAGGGATTCTTTCACCCCTCCACTTT.

J is TRBJ1-1 and V is TRBV6-4; D ambiguous. Trimming took 4 bases from V and 0 from J, leaving 6 bases between them. Germline V gives CDR1 MRHNA, CDR2 SNTAGT. This CDR3 contains 13 residues. This CDR3 is CASSVQMNTEAFF. For the CDR3, the DNA is TGTGCCAGCAGTGTACAGATGAACACTGAAGCTTTCTTT.

The chain recombines TRBV10-1 with TRBJ2-3; 9 bases line up with TRBD1. Germline CDR1 and CDR2: WNHNN and SYGVQD (reference sequence). This CDR3 comprises 14 residues. V trimming: 6 bases; J trimming: 3 bases; junction bases outside the gene matches: 4. As DNA, the CDR3 is TGCGCCAGCAGCAGAGGACAGGGGACAGATACGCAGTATTTT. The encoded protein is CASSRGQGTDTQYF.

This chain links TRBV10-1 with TRBJ2-1, with 11 bases matching TRBD2. Trimming cost V 8 bases and J 6 bases; bases outside gene matches: 6. The CDR3 has 14 residues. CDR1 and CDR2 (germline): WNHNN, SYGVQD (reference sequence). This CDR3 is CASGETSGVNEQFF. CDR3 in DNA: TGCGCCAGCGGAGAGACTAGCGGGGTCAATGAGCAGTTCTTC.

This clone was recorded a few times. The V and J genes are TRBV6-5 and TRBJ1-6; 7 positions agree with TRBD1. V trimming: 5 bases; J trimming: 10 bases; junction bases outside the gene matches: 11. The germline V gene encodes CDR1 MNHEY and CDR2 SVGAGI. This CDR3 is built from 15 residues. The CDR3 loop reads CASSSTGVSWSPLHF. As DNA, the CDR3 is TGTGCCAGCAGTAGCACAGGGGTGTCGTGGTCACCCCTCCACTTT.

The chain uses TRBV11-2 and TRBJ1-2; possible D gene TRBD1, 6 bases. V was trimmed by 5 bases and J by 7 bases, leaving 17 bases between them. Germline V CDR1 and CDR2: SGHAT, FQNNGV. The CDR3 length is 14 residues. The CDR3 sequence is CASSQRGGTIGYTF. In nucleotides, the CDR3 is TGTGCCAGCAGCCAAAGGGGGGGTACTATTGGCTACACCTTC.

V usage is TRBV7-8 and J usage is TRBJ2-1, with 8 bases matching TRBD2. V lost 3 bases to trimming and J lost 5 bases; unmatched junction nucleotides: 12. Germline V gene lookup returns CDR1 SGHVS and CDR2 FQNEAQ. The CDR3 extends over 17 amino acids. CDR3 DNA sequence: TGTGCCAGCAGCTTGAGAGACGGCGGGGGGATCAACAATGAGCAGTTCTTC. Its translation: CASSLRDGGGINNEQFF.

The chain joins TRBV5-5 to TRBJ2-3; perhaps TRBD1 as D (6 bases). Germline CDR1 reads SGHKS; CDR2 reads YYEKEE (reference sequence). This CDR3 is 15 amino acids long. V was shortened by 0 bases and J by 2 bases, with 10 bases between the two germline ends. The CDR3 protein is CASSLVGGPTDTQYF. CDR3 in DNA: TGTGCCAGCAGCTTGGTAGGGGGTCCCACAGATACGCAGTATTTT. Supplemented by reference TRBV5-5 and TRBJ2-3, the full variable domain reads DAGVTQSPTHLIKTRGQQVTLRCSPISGHKSVSWYQQVLGQGPQFIFQYYEKEERGRGNFPDRFSARQFPNYSSELNVNALLLGDSALYLCASSLVGGPTDTQYFGPGTRLTVL.

This chain uses TRBV3-1 (or the pseudogene TRBV3-2) with TRBJ1-2; tentative D call: TRBD1 (5 bases). Trimming removed 4 bases from V and 4 bases from J, with 16 bases in between. The CDR3 contains 15 residues. Germline lookup yields CDR1 LGHDT and CDR2 YNNKEL (reference sequence). CDR3 in amino acids: CASSPSEGSSYGYTF. The CDR3 DNA sequence: TGTGCCAGCAGCCCCAGTGAGGGGTCGAGCTATGGCTACACCTTC.

The chain is built from TRBV5-1 and TRBJ1-2; D remains ambiguous. Trimming left V 3 bases short and J 0 bases short, with 9 bases between. The germline CDR1 and CDR2 sequences are SGHRS and YFSETQ. This CDR3 region has 14 residues. The DNA of the CDR3 is TGCGCCAGCAGCTATGGTCCAGCTAACTATGGCTACACCTTC. Protein sequence: CASSYGPANYGYTF.

This sequence joins TRBV5-1 and TRBJ2-1, with 11 bases aligning to TRBD1. The CDR3 is 16 amino acids. Germline CDR1 is SGHRS and CDR2 is YFSETQ. J was trimmed by 3 bases and V by 4 bases; bases with no gene match: 6. CDR3: CASSPPGQGDYNEQFF. CDR3 bases: TGCGCCAGCAGCCCCCCGGGACAGGGGGACTACAATGAGCAGTTCTTC.

This chain connects TRBV12-3 or TRBV12-4 to TRBJ1-1; 8 nucleotides match TRBD1. V was clipped by 5 bases and J by 1 base; unmatched bases: 0. The CDR3 has 13 amino acids. The CDR3 DNA is TGTGCCAGCAGTGGACAGGGGAACACTGAAGCTTTCTTT. The encoded protein is CASSGQGNTEAFF.

The genes are TRBV6-6 and TRBJ1-1; D is ambiguous. Trimming removed 3 bases at V and 1 base at J, with 12 bases between. CDR1 and CDR2 (germline): MNHNY, SVGAGI (reference sequence). The CDR3 spans 15 residues. Here the CDR3 DNA reads TGTGCCAGCAGTTATCCGGACTGGTCGAACACTGAAGCTTTCTTT. Protein: CASSYPDWSNTEAFF.

The V gene is TRBV2, the J gene TRBJ2-5, with D unclear. Germline-derived CDR1 and CDR2 are SNHLY and FYNNEI. The CDR3 contains 14 residues. Deletions cut 6 bases from V and 5 bases from J, with 16 bases between. The CDR3 here is CASSSERTSETQYF. The CDR3 bases are TGTGCCAGCAGCTCCGAACGGACGTCGGAGACCCAGTACTTC.

V and J are TRBV7-2 and TRBJ1-5; 9 nucleotides match TRBD1. V was pared by 5 bases and J by 1 base, with 3 bases of the junction left unmatched. Germline CDR1 is SGHTA and CDR2 is FQGNSA. This CDR3 has 15 amino acids. The CDR3 sequence: CASSLQGASNQPQHF. CDR3 bases: TGTGCCAGCAGCCTACAGGGGGCAAGCAATCAGCCCCAGCATTTT.

As regards this clone: Other nucleotide sequences in the sample specify the same CDR3. The V call is TRBV12-3 or TRBV12-4, the J call TRBJ2-3, with D unresolved. Trimming cost V 5 bases and J 1 base, with 4 bases left between them. The length of the CDR3 is 12 residues. DNA of the CDR3: TGTGCCAGCAGTCGGGGCACAGATACGCAGTATTTT. It translates to CASSRGTDTQYF.

The chain uses TRBV14 and TRBJ1-2; D is possibly TRBD1 (5 bases). Germline loops: CDR1 SGHDN, CDR2 FVKESK. V was trimmed by 3 bases and J by 3 bases, leaving 17 bases between them. The CDR3 runs 16 residues. CDR3 residues: CASSQVGRGRHYGYTF. The CDR3 bases are TGTGCCAGCAGCCAGGTGGGAAGGGGACGTCACTATGGCTACACCTTC.

This clone was observed a single time. The J gene is TRBJ2-1, the V gene TRBV7-6; 12 nucleotides agree with TRBD2. Germline V gene data show CDR1 as SGHVS and CDR2 as FNYEAQ. V was pared by 3 bases and J by 8 bases, with 11 bases of the junction left unmatched. This CDR3 has 17 residues. CDR3 nucleotide sequence: TGTGCCAGCAGCTTGACTAGCGGGGGCCCGCCTATGGATGAGCAGTTCTTC. Translation: CASSLTSGGPPMDEQFF.

V and J are TRBV19 and TRBJ1-2, with D unresolved. The CDR3 extends over 14 amino acids. Looked up from germline, CDR1 is LNHDA and CDR2 is SQIVND (reference sequence). Trimming took 3 bases from V and 2 from J, leaving 10 bases between them. CDR3 coding DNA: TGTGCCAGTAGTATCCAGCGGGGAAACTATGGCTACACCTTC. Amino acid sequence: CASSIQRGNYGYTF.

This rearrangement joins TRBV9 to TRBJ1-3; maybe TRBD1 (6 bases). V dropped 3 bases and J dropped 4 bases, with 14 bases sitting between them. CDR3 length: 15 residues. Germline-derived CDR1 and CDR2 are SGDLS and YYNGEE. The CDR3 nucleotides are TGTGCCAGCAGCGCCAGCAGGGGAACAGGAAACACCATATATTTT. This encodes CASSASRGTGNTIYF.

The gene calls are TRBV18 and TRBJ1-6, with D unresolved. The CDR3 sequence is 14 residues long. The V gene lost 2 bases and the J gene lost 9 bases, with 11 bases spanning the gap. Looked up from germline, CDR1 is KGHSH and CDR2 is LQKENI. Here the CDR3 reads CASSPGLQTSPLHF. The CDR3 coding sequence is TGTGCCAGCTCACCAGGGCTGCAGACTTCACCCCTCCACTTT. The whole variable domain, filled in from reference TRBV18 and TRBJ1-6, reads NAGVMQNPRHLVRRRGQEARLRCSPMKGHSHVYWYRQLPEEGLKFMVYLQKENIIDESGMPKERFSAEFPKEGPSILRIQQVVRGDSAAYFCASSPGLQTSPLHFGNGTRLTVT.

The gene calls are TRBV4-1 and TRBJ2-3; D is perhaps TRBD1 (5 bases). V was shortened by 3 bases and J by 2 bases, with 21 bases between the two germline ends. CDR3 size: 18 residues. Germline assignment: CDR1 MGHRA and CDR2 YSYEKL. DNA of the CDR3: TGCGCCAGCAGCCACTCCTTTTACCGACAGAAACTCACAGATACGCAGTATTTT. Translated, it gives CASSHSFYRQKLTDTQYF.